This T cell receptor beta chain came from a study of blood T cell repertoires in COVID-19. Study information: COVID-19 samples collected from the United States, Italy and Spain covered acute and convalescent phases. T cells, B-cell-depleted T cells, or PBMCs provided the cDNA or gDNA that served as material.

Sequenced by immunoSEQ multiplex PCR; TCRdb stores in-frame clones only, minus some. The table includes about 91,000 clones, roughly three quarters detected once. Germline CDR1 is LGHDT and CDR2 is YNNKEL (reference sequence). This CDR3 contains 16 residues. Trimming at V came to 0 bases and at J to 3 bases, leaving 6 bases not matched to a gene. The chain joins TRBV3-1 (or the pseudogene TRBV3-2) to TRBJ2-7; 9 nucleotides align to TRBD1. This sequence originates from an elderly woman with acute or convalescent COVID-19. Sequencing input: peripheral blood. The CDR3 nucleotides read TGTGCCAGCAGCCAAGATTGGGGACAGGGACTCTACGAGCAGTACTTC. Encoded protein: CASSQDWGQGLYEQYF.